The sequence of this T cell receptor (beta chain) was determined in a study of T-cell memory formation after mild COVID-19. This clonotype was detected many times. The antigen is unknown. Study results and limitations: Contracting CD4+ clones were located mainly in CM and EM, and CD8+ clones in EMRA.

5'RACE with constant-segment primers built TCRalpha and TCRbeta cDNA libraries with UMIs. TCRdb reprocessed the 5' RACE reads with MiXCR, giving one entry per CDR3 protein. Here the sample spans approximately 190,000 distinct CDR3 sequences, roughly 18% being singletons. Trimming cost V 7 bases and J 1 base, with 19 bases left between them. Germline V gives CDR1 GTSNPN, CDR2 SVGIG (reference sequence). This CDR3 is built from 16 residues. The TCR originated in an adult woman who had mild COVID-19 (a few samples of this study predate the infection). Cell type and time point are not known. The sequenced material came from PBMCs or a T cell subset sorted from them (not recorded which). V is TRBV30 and J is TRBJ2-2; perhaps D is TRBD1 or TRBD2 (5 bases each). The CDR3 sequence: CALLLGTEMNTGELFF. As DNA, the CDR3 is TGTGCCTTACTGTTAGGGACGGAGATGAACACCGGGGAGCTGTTTTTT.